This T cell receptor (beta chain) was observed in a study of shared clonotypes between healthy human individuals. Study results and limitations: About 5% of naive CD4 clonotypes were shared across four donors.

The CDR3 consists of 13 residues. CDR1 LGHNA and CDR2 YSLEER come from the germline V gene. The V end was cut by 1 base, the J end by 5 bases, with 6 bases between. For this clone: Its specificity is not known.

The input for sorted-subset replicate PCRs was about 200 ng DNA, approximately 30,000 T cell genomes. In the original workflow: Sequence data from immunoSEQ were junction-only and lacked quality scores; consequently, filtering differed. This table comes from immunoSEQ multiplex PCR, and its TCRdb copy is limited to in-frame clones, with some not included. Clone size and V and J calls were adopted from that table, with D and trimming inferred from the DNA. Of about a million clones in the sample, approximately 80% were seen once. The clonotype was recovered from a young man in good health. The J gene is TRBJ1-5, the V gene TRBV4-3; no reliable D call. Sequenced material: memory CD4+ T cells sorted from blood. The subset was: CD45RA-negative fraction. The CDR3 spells CASSQGRDQPQHF. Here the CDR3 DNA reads TGCGCCAGCAGCCAAGGACGGGATCAGCCCCAGCATTTT.